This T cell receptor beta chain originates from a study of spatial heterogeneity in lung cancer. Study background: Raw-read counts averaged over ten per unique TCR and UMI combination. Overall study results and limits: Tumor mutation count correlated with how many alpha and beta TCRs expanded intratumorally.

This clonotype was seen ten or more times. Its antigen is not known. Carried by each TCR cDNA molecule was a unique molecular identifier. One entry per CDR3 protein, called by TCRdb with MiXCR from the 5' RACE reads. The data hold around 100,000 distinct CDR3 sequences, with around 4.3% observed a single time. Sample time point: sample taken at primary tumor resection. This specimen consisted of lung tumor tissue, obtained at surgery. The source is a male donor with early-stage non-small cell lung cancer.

The DNA for the CDR3 is TGTGCCAGCAGCGCCCAACGGACTGCTCGCACAGATACGCAGTATTTT. Translating gives CASSAQRTARTDTQYF. The V gene is TRBV2, the J gene TRBJ2-3; a weak D match, TRBD2 (5 bases). Germline V gene data show CDR1 as SNHLY and CDR2 as FYNNEI. The CDR3 loop spans 16 amino acids. V lost 6 bases and J lost 1, with 17 bases in between. Based on the CDR3 plus reference TRBV2 and TRBJ2-3, the full variable domain is EPEVTQTPSHQVTQMGQEVILRCVPISNHLYFYWYRQILGQKVEFLVSFYNNEISEKSEIFDDQFSVERPDGSNFTLKIRSTKLEDSAMYFCASSAQRTARTDTQYFGPGTRLTVL.